This T cell receptor (beta chain) was found in a study of cytomegalovirus exposure and HLA in healthy donors. On this clone: Its matching antigen is unknown.

Primers: 60 Vbeta forward and 13 Jbeta reverse. Profiling relied on immunoSEQ multiplex PCR, and the TCRdb table lists in-frame clones only, not all of them. Found here are 180,000 or so clones, just over 75% of them singletons; the top ten hold around 3.4%. Broader study findings: A missense DCLRE1C variant was associated with V- and J-gene trimming of TCR beta chains in a later analysis, and an independent cohort replicated the association. Through in vitro validation, three CMV-associated chains were shown to be specific for CMV antigens.

The germline V gene encodes CDR1 MNHNS and CDR2 SASEGT. V lost 2 bases and J 6 bases, leaving 10 bases between the germline ends. The CDR3 extends over 14 amino acids. This clonotype was obtained from an older woman in good health and CMV-seropositive. Specimen: PBMCs. This chain joins TRBV6-1 and TRBJ2-2; possible D gene TRBD2, 6 bases. CDR3 DNA: TGTGCCAGCAGTGAAATAGGGGAGGCCGGGGAGCTGTTTTTT. Protein product: CASSEIGEAGELFF.